This T cell receptor beta chain was recorded in a study of human T cells and chemical hapten exposure. On the study more broadly: Throughout a study of roughly 24 weeks, patients underwent weekly scalp administration of diphenylcyclopropenone doses. General study results and limits: Versus controls, expanded TCRs had significantly more large CDR3 similarity clusters. Having alopecia, donors may respond immunologically unlike healthy people.

Time point reported: pre-sensitization, week 0. Specified treatment: therapeutic diphenylcyclopropenone sensitization with weekly scalp DPC. Only after blood had been drawn was each patch test applied. The V end lost 4 bases, the J end lost 1 base, and 11 bases lay between the germline ends. This CDR3 is built from 14 residues. Germline V gene lookup returns CDR1 SGHRS and CDR2 YFSETQ. TCRdb reprocessed the RACE reads with MiXCR, giving one entry per CDR3 protein. The table includes 95,000 to 150,000 distinct CDR3 sequences, roughly 13% detected once. At least ten counts were recorded for this clonotype. Its antigen is as yet unknown.

This clonotype originated in a woman under 30 with alopecia areata. Some clones in this sample may be carry-over from other donors' samples. The source material was whole blood, sampled in connection with sensitization to the hapten diphenylcyclopropenone (DPC). The gene calls are TRBV5-1 and TRBJ1-1, with D tentatively TRBD1 (6 bases). The CDR3 DNA follows: TGCGCCAGCAGCCTACGGACAGAGAACACTGAAGCTTTCTTT. Translation: CASSLRTENTEAFF.